This passage covers 26 T cell receptor beta chains from one sample sequenced in a study of blood T cell repertoires in COVID-19 (dated by TCRdb to 2019 to 2021). Library creation used the immunoSEQ multiplex PCR assay. The table comes from immuneACCESS by way of TCRdb, which keeps in-frame sequences with V and J called. Part of the clones is missing from these tables; in studies checked, under half for an unresolved V gene and the rest for unknown reasons. Across this sample there are a few hundred thousand clones, with around 90% seen only once. Under 4% of the sample belongs to the ten largest clones. Sequenced: peripheral blood. Receptor source: a man aged 18 to 29 with active or convalescent COVID-19.

V gene TRBV6-6 combines with J gene TRBJ2-5; tentative D call: TRBD2 (6 bases). Germline CDR1 MNHNY, CDR2 SVGAGI (reference sequence). V dropped 7 bases and J dropped 4 bases, with 10 bases sitting between them. The CDR3 sequence is 12 residues long. The CDR3 DNA reads TGTGCCAGCATAGGCGGGGTAGAGACCCAGTACTTC. Protein: CASIGGVETQYF.

This chain uses TRBV9 with TRBJ1-2; 10 bases match TRBD1. The V gene's germline CDR1 is SGDLS and CDR2 YYNGEE. Trimming cost V 0 bases and J 8 bases; bases outside gene matches: 7. The CDR3 covers 15 residues. This chain's CDR3 is CASSVGGQGTGGYTF. The CDR3, as DNA: TGTGCCAGCAGCGTAGGGGGACAGGGGACAGGAGGCTACACCTTC.

In its sample, this clone was seen once. The rearrangement uses TRBV24-1 and TRBJ2-1; weak D call: TRBD1 (6 bases). This CDR3 has 16 residues. The V gene's germline CDR1 is KGHDR and CDR2 SFDVKD. Between the trimmed V and J ends, which lost 1 base and 0 bases, there was a span of 9 bases. CDR3 sequence: CATSDFGQSSYNEQFF. The CDR3 bases are TGTGCCACCAGTGATTTCGGACAGTCCTCCTACAATGAGCAGTTCTTC.

The genes are TRBV29-1 and TRBJ1-3; D not certain. The CDR3 extends over 13 amino acids. V was cut by 4 bases and J by 2 bases, with 9 bases left in between. Germline V lookup: CDR1 SQVTM, CDR2 ANQGSEA. The CDR3 here is CSVVGSAGNTIYF. The CDR3 coding sequence is TGCAGCGTTGTTGGTTCGGCTGGAAACACCATATATTTT.

CDR3 loop: CASSSQGNYGYTF. In DNA, the CDR3 is TGTGCCAGCAGTTCACAGGGAAACTATGGCTACACCTTC. J is TRBJ1-2 and V is TRBV27; weak D call: TRBD1 (6 bases). Germline-derived CDR1 and CDR2 are MNHEY and SMNVEV (reference sequence). V was shortened by 4 bases and J by 2 bases, with 8 bases between the two germline ends. CDR3 length: 13 amino acids.

The chain recombines TRBV11-2 with TRBJ2-7, with 8 positions matching TRBD2. The V gene's germline CDR1 is SGHAT and CDR2 FQNNGV. This CDR3 has 16 amino acids. The V gene end was trimmed by 3 bases and the J gene end by 3 bases; junction bases not matched to a gene: 10. Here the CDR3 DNA reads TGTGCCAGCAGCTTCCCTAGCGGGCAAGGACACTACGAGCAGTACTTC. Encoded protein: CASSFPSGQGHYEQYF.

V is TRBV21-1 and J is TRBJ1-6; the DNA was not used to check the table's D call, TRBD1. TRBV21-1 is a documented pseudogene. CDR3 length equals 17 residues. The DNA of the CDR3 is TGTGCCAGCAGCAGGGGCAAGCTTGGCACCTATAATTCACCCCTCCACTTT. It specifies CASSRGKLGTYNSPLHF.

The V gene is TRBV2, the J gene TRBJ1-1; D is undetermined. Germline CDR1 SNHLY, CDR2 FYNNEI. V lost 5 bases, J lost 5 bases, and 6 bases lay in between. CDR3 length equals 11 residues. The CDR3 bases are TGTGCCAGCAGTCAGGAAACTGAAGCTTTCTTT. Protein: CASSQETEAFF.

This chain connects TRBV5-1 to TRBJ1-3; D unresolved. Germline V lookup: CDR1 SGHRS, CDR2 YFSETQ. The CDR3 sequence is 13 residues long. Between the trimmed V and J ends, which lost 6 bases and 0 bases, there was a span of 7 bases. Here the CDR3 DNA reads TGCGCCAGCATGTACAACTCTGGAAACACCATATATTTT. Protein: CASMYNSGNTIYF.

The chain carries TRBV19 and TRBJ1-1; D remains unclear. Germline V lookup: CDR1 LNHDA, CDR2 SQIVND (reference sequence). Trimming left V 5 bases short and J 5 bases short, with 9 bases between. The CDR3 length is 12 residues. This CDR3 reads CASSRWETEAFF. Written as DNA, the CDR3 is TGTGCCAGTAGTCGGTGGGAGACTGAAGCTTTCTTT.

The chain combines TRBV9 with TRBJ2-2; D is possibly TRBD2 (6 bases). Germline loops: CDR1 SGDLS, CDR2 YYNGEE. The CDR3 has 13 residues. Trimming stripped 2 bases from V and 8 bases from J, with 10 bases between. CDR3 bases: TGTGCCAGCAGCGTGTACGGGAGAGGGGAGCTGTTTTTT. This gives the protein CASSVYGRGELFF.

The V call is TRBV21-1, the J call TRBJ2-1; TRBD1 is the table's D call and was not checked against the DNA. TRBV21-1 is a pseudogene. The length of the CDR3 is 20 residues. The CDR3, as DNA: TGTGCCAGCAGCTACCCCGGGACAGGGTTCCTCTTTTTCCCACACAATGAGCAGTTCTTC. Translated: CASSYPGTGFLFFPHNEQFF.

The chain has TRBV15 and TRBJ2-1; perhaps TRBD2 as D (5 bases). CDR1 LNHNV and CDR2 YYDKDF come from the germline V gene (reference sequence). CDR3 length: 13 amino acids. V was shortened by 5 bases and J by 8 bases, with 13 bases between the two germline ends. As DNA, the CDR3 is TGTGCCACCAGCTTCCGAGGGCCCTATGAGCAGTTCTTC. Protein sequence: CATSFRGPYEQFF. The complete variable domain, with remaining parts taken from reference TRBV15 and TRBJ2-1, reads DAMVIQNPRYQVTQFGKPVTLSCSQTLNHNVMYWYQQKSSQAPKLLFHYYDKDFNNEADTPDNFQSRRPNTSFCFLDIRSPGLGDTAMYLCATSFRGPYEQFFGPGTRLTVL.

The rearrangement uses TRBV25-1 and TRBJ2-1; 8 bases fit TRBD1. J lost 8 bases, V lost 2 bases, and 8 bases had no gene match. Per the germline V gene, CDR1 is MGHDK and CDR2 is SYGVNS. This CDR3 has 15 amino acids. As DNA, the CDR3 is TGTGCCAGCAGTGAACCAGACAGGGGCGTAGATGAGCAGTTCTTC. As protein: CASSEPDRGVDEQFF. Combining the CDR3 with reference TRBV25-1 and TRBJ2-1 gives the whole variable domain EADIYQTPRYLVIGTGKKITLECSQTMGHDKMYWYQQDPGMELHLIHYSYGVNSTEKGDLSSESTVSRIRTEHFPLTLESARPSHTSQYLCASSEPDRGVDEQFFGPGTRLTVL.

The J gene is TRBJ2-6, the V gene TRBV9; D uncertain. The V gene lost 0 bases and the J gene lost 0 bases, with 7 bases spanning the gap. The CDR3 spans 16 residues. CDR1 is SGDLS, CDR2 YYNGEE, per germline. CDR3 in DNA: TGTGCCAGCAGCGTAGGGAGAAACTCTGGGGCCAACGTCCTGACTTTC. This gives the protein CASSVGRNSGANVLTF. The full variable domain, its missing parts supplied by reference TRBV9 and TRBJ2-6, is DSGVTQTPKHLITATGQRVTLRCSPRSGDLSVYWYQQSLDQGLQFLIQYYNGEERAKGNILERFSAQQFPDLHSELNLSSLELGDSALYFCASSVGRNSGANVLTFGAGSRLTVL.

The chain has TRBV9 and TRBJ2-3, with D uncertain. V dropped 0 bases and J dropped 3 bases, with 5 bases sitting between them. Germline CDR1 SGDLS, CDR2 YYNGEE. The CDR3 covers 13 residues. DNA for the CDR3: TGTGCCAGCAGCGTAGCTTTAACAGATACGCAGTATTTT. Its translation: CASSVALTDTQYF.

The DNA of the CDR3 is TGTGCCAGCAGCCCCGAGACAGGGGGCAGGCGTACTGAAGCTTTCTTT. Translated: CASSPETGGRRTEAFF. This sequence joins TRBV5-6 and TRBJ1-1; 10 bases map to TRBD1. CDR1 is SGHDT and CDR2 is YYEEEE in the germline V gene. This CDR3 comprises 16 residues. The junction had 11 bases not matched to a gene; V was cut back by 4 bases and J by 5 bases. Filled out from reference TRBV5-6 and TRBJ1-1, the complete variable domain reads DAGVTQSPTHLIKTRGQQVTLRCSPKSGHDTVSWYQQALGQGPQFIFQYYEEEERQRGNFPDRFSGHQFPNYSSELNVNALLLGDSALYLCASSPETGGRRTEAFFGQGTRLTVV.

The rearrangement links TRBV20-1 to TRBJ2-5; no clear D. Germline assignment: CDR1 DFQATT and CDR2 SNEGSKA (reference sequence). This CDR3 comprises 11 residues. Trimming cost V 3 bases and J 9 bases, with 11 bases left between them. The CDR3 sequence is CSARTPPAQYF. The CDR3 region has the DNA TGCAGTGCTAGGACACCCCCGGCCCAGTACTTC.

This clone was recorded a few times. The rearrangement links TRBV5-1 to TRBJ1-2, with 9 bases that match TRBD1. The germline gives CDR1 SGHRS, CDR2 YFSETQ. V gave up 0 bases and J gave up 1 base; unmatched junction bases: 13. This CDR3 has 19 residues. The CDR3 nucleotides are TGCGCCAGCAGCTTGGGAAGACAGGGGGACTCTAGGAATAACTATGGCTACACCTTC. Its protein product is CASSLGRQGDSRNNYGYTF.

The table lists this clone with a count of one. The genes are TRBV29-1 and TRBJ2-5; 7 bases are shared with TRBD2. Looked up from germline, CDR1 is SQVTM and CDR2 is ANQGSEA. This CDR3 has 13 amino acids. V was pared by 7 bases and J by 2 bases, with 7 bases of the junction left unmatched. The CDR3 region is CSAPGGSQETQYF. The CDR3, as DNA: TGCAGCGCTCCGGGGGGTTCTCAAGAGACCCAGTACTTC. Full variable domain (missing parts from reference TRBV29-1 and TRBJ2-5): SAVISQKPSRDICQRGTSLTIQCQVDSQVTMMFWYRQQPGQSLTLIATANQGSEATYESGFVIDKFPISRPNLTFSTLTVSNMSPEDSSIYLCSAPGGSQETQYFGPGTRLLVL.

The chain couples TRBV11-2 to TRBJ2-3; TRBD2 matches at 10 bases. This CDR3 has 19 amino acids. CDR1 is SGHAT and CDR2 is FQNNGV in the germline V gene. The trim removed 5 bases at V and 7 bases at J, leaving 21 bases unmatched. The chain's CDR3 is CASSPPWASGGTLRNTQYF. CDR3 coding DNA: TGTGCCAGCAGCCCCCCGTGGGCTAGCGGGGGAACTCTCCGGAATACGCAGTATTTT.

This chain links TRBV28 with TRBJ2-2, with D unclear. Germline CDR1 reads MDHEN; CDR2 reads SYDVKM. The CDR3 is 13 amino acids. Trimming removed 11 bases from V and 2 bases from J, with 12 bases in between. CDR3 coding DNA: TGTGCCGCGGCCGCAGTAAACACCGGGGAGCTGTTTTTT. Protein sequence: CAAAAVNTGELFF. The full variable domain, completed using reference TRBV28 and TRBJ2-2, is DVKVTQSSRYLVKRTGEKVFLECVQDMDHENMFWYRQDPGLGLRLIYFSYDVKMKEKGDIPEGYSVSREKKERFSLILESASTNQTSMYLCAAAAVNTGELFFGEGSRLTVL.

The chain carries TRBV30 and TRBJ1-2; TRBD1 aligns across 10 bases. V was pared by 1 base and J by 3 bases, with 17 bases of the junction left unmatched. CDR3 length equals 19 residues. Germline CDR1 GTSNPN, CDR2 SVGIG (reference sequence). The CDR3 sequence: CAWSGPPTGGKLVYYGYTF. The CDR3 DNA reads TGTGCCTGGAGTGGCCCCCCGACAGGGGGCAAGTTGGTATACTATGGCTACACCTTC.

This clone was counted once. The chain joins TRBV9 to TRBJ2-5; 9 bases line up with TRBD1. The CDR3 runs to 14 residues. Trimming at V came to 3 bases and at J to 5 bases, leaving 5 bases not matched to a gene. Germline CDR1 SGDLS, CDR2 YYNGEE. The CDR3 protein is CASSAGQGGETQYF. CDR3 coding DNA: TGTGCCAGCAGCGCGGGACAGGGCGGCGAGACCCAGTACTTC. Complete variable domain (other parts from reference TRBV9 and TRBJ2-5): DSGVTQTPKHLITATGQRVTLRCSPRSGDLSVYWYQQSLDQGLQFLIQYYNGEERAKGNILERFSAQQFPDLHSELNLSSLELGDSALYFCASSAGQGGETQYFGPGTRLLVL.

This chain joins TRBV27 and TRBJ2-7; 11 bases are shared with TRBD1. Per the germline V gene, CDR1 is MNHEY and CDR2 is SMNVEV (reference sequence). The CDR3 has 14 amino acids. V trimming: 6 bases; J trimming: 7 bases; junction bases outside the gene matches: 8. Written as DNA, the CDR3 is TGTGCCAGCAGATCCGGACAGGGGGCGGGAGAGCAGTACTTC. This gives the protein CASRSGQGAGEQYF.

The gene calls are TRBV6-2 or TRBV6-3 and TRBJ1-2, with TRBD1 identical over 8 bases. The CDR3 length is 18 residues. V gave up 4 bases and J gave up 2 bases; unmatched junction bases: 15. From germline, CDR1 is MNHEY and CDR2 SVGEGT. The CDR3: CASSSVNYDRGANYGYTF. In DNA, the CDR3 is TGTGCCAGCAGTTCGGTCAACTACGACAGGGGTGCCAACTATGGCTACACCTTC.